This T cell receptor beta chain was identified during a study of shared clonotypes between healthy human individuals. Study information: Those who served as donors were a couple of women and a few men between the ages of 18 and 49.

V was cut by 7 bases and J by 4 bases, with 25 bases left in between. The CDR3 contains 17 residues. CDR1 SNHLY and CDR2 FYNNEI come from the germline V gene. Broader study findings: The four-donor shared clonotypes exceeded non-shared clonotypes in generation probability, with non-shared ones scoring lower.

This clone appeared a single time. The antigen is unknown. Only in-frame clones appear in the TCRdb table, and some are missing; sequencing was by immunoSEQ multiplex PCR. The profile shows 100,000 to 130,000 clones, approximately 70% of them singletons. This TCR was sampled from a woman in her 30s in good health. The J gene is TRBJ1-1, the V gene TRBV2, with D perhaps TRBD1 (6 bases). Sequencing input: memory CD8+ T cells sorted from blood. Subset here: CD45RO+ cells pooled with CCR7-negative TemRA cells. In DNA, the CDR3 is TGTGCCAGCAACCTCAGACTACAGATCCCGGGGGCCACTGAAGCTTTCTTT. Protein: CASNLRLQIPGATEAFF.